A selection of T cell receptor beta chains follows, all from one sample in a study of T cell responses to AZD1222 COVID-19 vaccine. Assay used: immunoSEQ multiplex PCR; TCRdb lists only in-frame clones, some missing. This sample has some 84,000 clones, with 80% to 90% found just once. The sample was peripheral blood, taken on day 0 of AZD1222 vaccination. These receptors all stem from an adult in good health. Each CDR3 is given with its conserved first and last residue. D genes are given only for firm matches. A clone size is listed for some rows: how often the clone was seen (once, few, many), or a class if it is expanded.

clone_size: .
j_call: TRBJ1-4
d_call: .
v_call: TRBV30
cdr3_aa: CAWSVPTFEKLFF
cdr3_nt: TGTGCCTGGAGTGTACCGACATTTGAAAAACTGTTTTTT

clone_size: .
j_call: TRBJ1-5
d_call: .
v_call: TRBV4-1
cdr3_aa: CASSQDVPRPNQPQHF
cdr3_nt: TGCGCCAGCAGCCAAGACGTCCCTCGCCCAAATCAGCCCCAGCATTTT

clone_size: .
j_call: TRBJ1-4
d_call: TRBD1
v_call: TRBV19
cdr3_aa: CASRTPGGRLFF
cdr3_nt: TGTGCCAGTAGAACACCAGGGGGCCGTCTGTTTTTT

clone_size: .
j_call: TRBJ2-2
d_call: TRBD2
v_call: TRBV4-1
cdr3_aa: CASSSLAGGPAGELFF
cdr3_nt: TGCGCCAGCAGCTCCCTAGCGGGAGGGCCGGCCGGGGAGCTGTTTTTT

clone_size: .
j_call: TRBJ2-1
d_call: .
v_call: TRBV12-3/TRBV12-4
cdr3_aa: CASSGTRNEQFF
cdr3_nt: TGTGCCAGCAGCGGAACCCGGAATGAGCAGTTCTTC

clone_size: .
j_call: TRBJ1-1
d_call: TRBD1
v_call: TRBV2
cdr3_aa: CASRTGGRTEAFF
cdr3_nt: TGTGCCAGCAGAACAGGGGGCCGCACTGAAGCTTTCTTT

clone_size: .
j_call: TRBJ1-2
d_call: TRBD1
v_call: TRBV29-1
cdr3_aa: CSADRGYGYTF
cdr3_nt: TGCAGCGCAGACAGGGGGTATGGCTACACCTTC

clone_size: .
j_call: TRBJ2-7
d_call: .
v_call: TRBV4-1
cdr3_aa: CASSQDRYSYEQYF
cdr3_nt: TGCGCCAGCAGCCAGGACCGATACTCCTACGAGCAGTACTTC

clone_size: .
j_call: TRBJ1-1
d_call: TRBD1
v_call: TRBV15
cdr3_aa: CATKTGEVTEAFF
cdr3_nt: TGTGCCACTAAGACAGGGGAGGTTACTGAAGCTTTCTTT

clone_size: once
j_call: TRBJ2-3
d_call: TRBD1
v_call: TRBV27
cdr3_aa: CASSTIQGVSTDTQYF
cdr3_nt: TGTGCCAGCAGTACGATACAGGGGGTTAGCACAGATACGCAGTATTTT

clone_size: .
j_call: TRBJ1-5
d_call: .
v_call: TRBV28
cdr3_aa: CASSLSGRNGNQPQHF
cdr3_nt: TGTGCCAGCAGTTTATCCGGGAGGAATGGCAATCAGCCCCAGCATTTT

clone_size: .
j_call: TRBJ2-7
d_call: .
v_call: TRBV6-2/TRBV6-3
cdr3_aa: CASSYGTYEQYF
cdr3_nt: TGTGCCAGCAGTTACGGGACCTACGAGCAGTACTTC

clone_size: .
j_call: TRBJ2-2
d_call: .
v_call: TRBV5-1
cdr3_aa: CASSLGSSGYTGELFF
cdr3_nt: TGCGCCAGCAGCTTGGGTAGTAGTGGTTACACCGGGGAGCTGTTTTTT

clone_size: .
j_call: TRBJ2-1
d_call: TRBD2
v_call: TRBV2
cdr3_aa: CASSRASGSSGNEQFF
cdr3_nt: TGTGCCAGTTCGAGGGCTAGCGGGAGTAGTGGCAATGAGCAGTTCTTC

clone_size: .
j_call: TRBJ2-1
d_call: TRBD2
v_call: TRBV24-1
cdr3_aa: CATSDPLGSSGTYNEQFF
cdr3_nt: TGTGCCACCAGTGACCCTCTGGGATCTAGCGGAACCTACAATGAGCAGTTCTTC

clone_size: .
j_call: TRBJ2-1
d_call: .
v_call: TRBV4-1
cdr3_aa: CASSLSNSLNEQFF
cdr3_nt: TGCGCCAGCAGCCTATCGAACAGCCTCAATGAGCAGTTCTTC

clone_size: .
j_call: TRBJ1-4
d_call: .
v_call: TRBV18
cdr3_aa: CASSASSRLLDEKLFF
cdr3_nt: TGTGCCAGCTCAGCTAGCAGTCGGTTGTTAGATGAAAAACTGTTTTTT

clone_size: few
j_call: TRBJ1-3
d_call: .
v_call: TRBV30
cdr3_aa: CAWTRGSGNTIYF
cdr3_nt: TGTGCCTGGACCAGGGGCTCTGGAAACACCATATATTTT

clone_size: .
j_call: TRBJ2-1
d_call: .
v_call: TRBV6-5
cdr3_aa: CASSHGGINPEQFF
cdr3_nt: TGTGCCAGCAGTCATGGCGGGATAAACCCTGAGCAGTTCTTC

clone_size: .
j_call: TRBJ1-4
d_call: TRBD1
v_call: TRBV27
cdr3_aa: CASGSGQDEKLFF
cdr3_nt: TGTGCCAGCGGCTCTGGACAGGACGAAAAACTGTTTTTT

clone_size: .
j_call: TRBJ1-2
d_call: TRBD1
v_call: TRBV9
cdr3_aa: CASSVGQGDYGYTF
cdr3_nt: TGTGCCAGCAGCGTAGGACAGGGGGACTATGGCTACACCTTC

clone_size: .
j_call: TRBJ2-7
d_call: TRBD2
v_call: TRBV29-1
cdr3_aa: CSVEVTSGALAYEQYF
cdr3_nt: TGCAGCGTTGAAGTAACTAGCGGGGCGCTAGCCTACGAGCAGTACTTC

clone_size: .
j_call: TRBJ1-6
d_call: TRBD1
v_call: TRBV3-1/TRBV3-2
cdr3_aa: CASSHQGQGNSPLHF
cdr3_nt: TGTGCCAGCAGCCACCAAGGACAGGGGAATTCACCCCTCCACTTT

clone_size: .
j_call: TRBJ2-5
d_call: .
v_call: TRBV28
cdr3_aa: CATAGMVQTQYF
cdr3_nt: TGTGCCACCGCAGGGATGGTCCAGACCCAGTACTTC

clone_size: .
j_call: TRBJ2-6
d_call: .
v_call: TRBV6-1
cdr3_aa: CASSEAYRVSGANVLTF
cdr3_nt: TGTGCCAGCAGTGAAGCTTACAGGGTATCTGGGGCCAACGTCCTGACTTTC

clone_size: .
j_call: TRBJ2-5
d_call: TRBD2
v_call: TRBV7-9
cdr3_aa: CASSLGGLAETQYF
cdr3_nt: TGTGCCAGCAGCTTAGGGGGACTAGCGGAGACCCAGTACTTC

clone_size: .
j_call: TRBJ1-2
d_call: .
v_call: TRBV18
cdr3_aa: CASSPGPVSGYTF
cdr3_nt: TGTGCCAGCTCACCGGGGCCCGTTAGTGGCTACACCTTC

clone_size: .
j_call: TRBJ2-1
d_call: TRBD2
v_call: TRBV7-8
cdr3_aa: CASSSRLLAGDNEQFF
cdr3_nt: TGTGCCAGCAGCTCCCGATTACTAGCGGGGGACAATGAGCAGTTCTTC

clone_size: .
j_call: TRBJ1-5
d_call: .
v_call: TRBV7-8
cdr3_aa: CASSLNTYQPQHF
cdr3_nt: TGTGCCAGCAGCTTAAATACTTATCAGCCCCAGCATTTT